These 7 T cell receptor beta chains originate from one sample sequenced in a study of T-cell memory formation after mild COVID-19. Using its own MiXCR run on the 5' RACE reads, TCRdb lists one record per CDR3 protein. The repertoire holds roughly 150,000 distinct CDR3 sequences, with roughly 13% as singletons. Sequencing used PBMCs or a T cell subset sorted from them (not recorded which). The receptors originated from a man younger than 35 who had mild COVID-19 (a few samples of this study predate the infection). Cell type and time point are not known.

This clonotype was detected only a few times. The rearrangement links TRBV4-3 to TRBJ1-1; D uncertain. Between the trimmed V and J ends, which lost 1 base and 7 bases, there was a span of 10 bases. From germline, CDR1 is LGHNA and CDR2 YSLEER. The CDR3 totals 13 residues. The CDR3 DNA follows: TGCGCCAGCAGCCAAGCCCAGAAGGGTGAAGCTTTCTTT. It codes for CASSQAQKGEAFF.

This clonotype was seen a handful of times. The rearrangement joins TRBV20-1 to TRBJ2-1; D gene unclear. V was trimmed by 5 bases and J by 0 bases, leaving 2 bases between them. The germline CDR1 and CDR2 sequences are DFQATT and SNEGSKA (reference sequence). This CDR3 contains 11 residues. The CDR3 loop is CSAASYNEQFF. Here the CDR3 DNA reads TGCAGTGCTGCCTCCTACAATGAGCAGTTCTTC.

This clonotype was picked up a small number of times. V is TRBV11-3 and J is TRBJ2-1, with D maybe TRBD1 (6 bases). The V end was cut by 0 bases, the J end by 9 bases, with 24 bases between. Germline CDR1 SGHNT, CDR2 YENEEA. This CDR3 has 18 amino acids. The DNA of the CDR3 is TGTGCCAGCAGCTTAGATCAGGGTGGGACAACAAGGATTACTGAGCAGTTCTTC. Protein sequence: CASSLDQGGTTRITEQFF. The whole variable domain, remainder taken from reference TRBV11-3 and TRBJ2-1, is EAGVVQSPRYKIIEKKQPVAFWCNPISGHNTLYWYLQNLGQGPELLIRYENEEAVDDSQLPKDRFSAERLKGVDSTLKIQPAELGDSAVYLCASSLDQGGTTRITEQFFGPGTRLTVL.

The chain employs TRBV5-1 and TRBJ1-1; a possible D gene is TRBD1 (6 bases). This CDR3 region has 14 residues. V was clipped by 6 bases and J by 0 bases, with 12 bases between them. Germline lookup yields CDR1 SGHRS and CDR2 YFSETQ. This chain's CDR3 is CASNTGTLNTEAFF. The DNA of the CDR3 is TGCGCCAGCAACACCGGGACACTGAACACTGAAGCTTTCTTT. The full variable domain, rest sourced from reference TRBV5-1 and TRBJ1-1, is KAGVTQTPRYLIKTRGQQVTLSCSPISGHRSVSWYQQTPGQGLQFLFEYFSETQRNKGNFPGRFSGRQFSNSRSEMNVSTLELGDSALYLCASNTGTLNTEAFFGQGTRLTVV.

The chain carries TRBV7-3 and TRBJ2-7; D remains ambiguous. The V end was cut by 7 bases, the J end by 0 bases, with 16 bases between. Germline V gene lookup returns CDR1 SGHTA and CDR2 FQGTGA. The CDR3 is 15 amino acids. CDR3: CASTDSSDSSYEQYV. The CDR3 nucleotides are TGTGCCAGCACCGATTCCTCGGATAGCTCCTACGAGCAGTACGTC.

This clonotype has a handful of counts. This chain joins TRBV3-1 and TRBJ2-5; D ambiguous. The CDR3 sequence is 13 residues long. Germline-derived CDR1 and CDR2 are LGHDT and YNNKEL (reference sequence). V lost 4 bases and J lost 4, with 10 bases in between. CDR3 sequence reads: CASSLMLGETQYF. CDR3 in DNA: TGTGCCAGCAGCCTTATGCTGGGAGAGACCCAGTACTTC.

This clonotype occurred a few times. The rearrangement joins TRBV4-2 to TRBJ2-2; D remains unclear. Germline V gives CDR1 LGHNA, CDR2 YNFKEQ. With 0 bases removed from V and 1 base from J, the gap between germline ends came to 15 bases. There are 18 residues in the CDR3. The CDR3 loop reads CASSQESYASLNTGELFF. The CDR3 DNA follows: TGTGCCAGCAGCCAAGAGTCATATGCGTCCCTGAACACCGGGGAGCTGTTTTTT.